The T cell receptor (beta chain) under discussion was sequenced for a study of Graves' ophthalmopathy and Graves' hyperthyroidism. The sequenced template was RNA, covering the TCR beta CDR3 region. RT-PCR was first run with HTBI primers, then multiplex PCR in a second round. TCRdb reprocessed the multiplex PCR reads with MiXCR, giving one entry per CDR3 protein. The repertoire includes approximately 500,000 distinct CDR3 sequences, about 15% of them detected once, and over 8% sits in the top ten. All donors with ophthalmopathy were recorded as having moderate-to-severe activity, CAS ≥3, NOSPECS ≥4 and a duration under 3 months. Excluded: other autoimmune disease, uncontrolled infection, pregnancy or lactation. Trimming removed 0 bases from V and 3 bases from J; junction bases left unmatched: 10. CDR3 length: 17 residues. From germline, CDR1 is SGHRS and CDR2 YFSETQ.

The chain is built from TRBV5-1 and TRBJ2-5; 8 bases match TRBD1. Sequenced material: blood. This receptor was obtained from a woman aged 30 to 39 with Graves' ophthalmopathy. The DNA of the CDR3 is TGCGCCAGCAGCTTGGGGATTCCAGGGGGCAGAAAAGAGACCCAGTACTTC. It translates to CASSLGIPGGRKETQYF.